This TCR beta chain was documented in a study of Graves' ophthalmopathy and Graves' hyperthyroidism. About the research overall: Specimen type is peripheral blood, obtained at initial diagnosis before any treatment. Points from the study as a whole: Ophthalmopathy versus stable hyperthyroidism: 13-signature model gave 87.88% sensitivity, 75% to 83% specificity.

The CDR3 has 13 residues. V was cut by 4 bases and J by 5 bases, with 14 bases left in between. CDR1 and CDR2 from the germline V gene are SQVTM and ANQGSEA. Using RNA transcripts, the TCR beta CDR3 regions were amplified. In the first round, RT-PCR was carried out with HTBI primers, and a multiplex PCR formed the second round. In TCRdb, the multiplex PCR reads were re-called with MiXCR into one record per CDR3 protein. The sample has about 400,000 distinct CDR3 sequences, around 17% seen once. This clonotype was seen a few times. Its specificity is not known. This TCR was recovered from a woman under 30 with Graves' ophthalmopathy. Sequenced: peripheral blood. This sequence joins TRBV29-1 and TRBJ1-2; tentatively, D is TRBD1 (5 bases). The CDR3 nucleotides read TGCAGCGTTGGAGGAGGGGAGGGGTATGGCTACACCTTC. Translating it yields CSVGGGEGYGYTF.